Each of the 11 T cell receptor beta chains below was sequenced from the same sample in a study of PD-1 blockade in classical Hodgkin lymphoma. Each patient experienced a relapse that followed autologous stem cell transplantation, and brentuximab vedotin exposure varied. Here immunoSEQ multiplex PCR was the method, and the copy in TCRdb shows in-frame clones only, minus some. Of about 35,000 clones in the sample, 69% are singletons; the top ten hold about 14%. Source: peripheral blood mononuclear cells (PBMCs), taken before the second cycle of nivolumab. These receptor sequences come from a human donor with classical Hodgkin lymphoma.

This chain uses TRBV28 with TRBJ1-2; D is perhaps TRBD1 (6 bases). Trimming cost V 6 bases and J 1 base, with 9 bases left between them. Germline-derived CDR1 and CDR2 are MDHEN and SYDVKM. The CDR3 loop spans 13 amino acids. The CDR3 reads CASRSGVNYGYTF. CDR3 bases: TGTGCCAGCAGGTCAGGGGTTAACTATGGCTACACCTTC.

V gene TRBV5-4 combines with J gene TRBJ2-3; 9 nucleotides agree with TRBD2. Germline trimming cut 4 bases from V and 6 bases from J; bases unmatched to any gene: 9. The CDR3 totals 15 residues. Germline values: CDR1 SGHNT, CDR2 YYREEE (reference sequence). The CDR3 DNA is TGTGCCAGCAGCCTGGGGGGGACTAGCAGGGATACGCAGTATTTT. It encodes CASSLGGTSRDTQYF.

This CDR3 reads CASSPGQANYGYTF. The CDR3 bases are TGTGCCAGCAGCCCGGGACAGGCTAACTATGGCTACACCTTC. The chain recombines TRBV5-5 with TRBJ1-2, with 8 bases fitting TRBD1. V lost 4 bases and J lost 0; bases outside the gene matches: 2. CDR1 is SGHKS, CDR2 YYEKEE, per germline (reference sequence). The CDR3 spans 14 residues.

V and J are TRBV4-1 and TRBJ2-3, with a tentative D call TRBD2 (6 bases). This CDR3 is built from 16 residues. V lost 0 bases and J lost 6, with 16 bases in between. The germline V gene encodes CDR1 MGHRA and CDR2 YSYEKL. The CDR3 loop is CASSQEAAGFGDTQYF. CDR3 nucleotides: TGCGCCAGCAGCCAAGAAGCTGCGGGATTCGGGGATACGCAGTATTTT.

This chain joins TRBV10-3 and TRBJ2-7; TRBD2 matches 7 bases. The CDR3 is 15 residues long. Losses at the gene ends were 4 bases for V and 1 base for J; bases not matched to a gene: 7. The germline V gene has CDR1 ENHRY and CDR2 SYGVKD. The CDR3: CAISGLAVTSYEQYF. The CDR3, as DNA: TGTGCCATCAGTGGGCTAGCGGTAACTTCCTACGAGCAGTACTTC.

This clone was seen once. The V call is TRBV19, the J call TRBJ2-7; 7 bases are a match to TRBD1. With V trimmed by 5 bases and J by 2 bases, 3 bases remained unmatched. The CDR3 spans 13 residues. Germline V CDR1 and CDR2: LNHDA, SQIVND (reference sequence). CDR3 sequence (DNA): TGTGCCAGTAGTTTACAGGGGACCTACGAGCAGTACTTC. Its translation is CASSLQGTYEQYF.

The V call is TRBV27, the J call TRBJ2-2; D is ambiguous. This CDR3 has 17 amino acids. Trimming took off 6 bases at V and 1 base at J, with 18 bases between the two ends. Germline V CDR1 and CDR2: MNHEY, SMNVEV (reference sequence). The CDR3 nucleotides are TGTGCCAGCAGCCAAGCTATAGCAAATAAGAACACCGGGGAGCTGTTTTTT. It yields the protein CASSQAIANKNTGELFF.

The chain is built from TRBV6-6 and TRBJ2-6; unclear D gene. The V gene's germline CDR1 is MNHNY and CDR2 SVGAGI (reference sequence). Trimming stripped 10 bases from V and 4 bases from J, with 11 bases between. The CDR3 is 13 residues long. This CDR3 reads CATYLAGANVLTF. CDR3 in DNA: TGTGCCACATATCTGGCGGGGGCCAACGTCCTGACTTTC.

CDR3 amino acids: CASSLGSGAYEQYF. In DNA form, the CDR3 reads TGTGCCAGCAGCTTAGGTTCCGGTGCCTACGAGCAGTACTTC. The chain carries TRBV7-2 and TRBJ2-7; D is ambiguous. The CDR3 contains 14 residues. Germline CDR1 SGHTA, CDR2 FQGNSA. V was pared by 1 base and J by 2 bases, with 9 bases between. Based on the CDR3 plus reference TRBV7-2 and TRBJ2-7, the full variable domain is GAGVSQSPSNKVTEKGKDVELRCDPISGHTALYWYRQSLGQGLEFLIYFQGNSAPDKSGLPSDRFSAERTGGSVSTLTIQRTQQEDSAVYLCASSLGSGAYEQYFGPGTRLTVT.

The chain has TRBV11-3 and TRBJ2-3; D not certain. The CDR3 loop spans 15 amino acids. The germline V gene encodes CDR1 SGHNT and CDR2 YENEEA. Deletions cut 1 base from V and 4 bases from J, with 12 bases between. In DNA, the CDR3 is TGTGCCAGCAGCTTAGCGTCGGCAAAGTCAGATACGCAGTATTTT. It specifies CASSLASAKSDTQYF.

This clone was observed a single time. The J gene is TRBJ1-1, the V gene TRBV18; weak D call: TRBD1 (5 bases). The CDR3 has 16 amino acids. The V gene's germline CDR1 is KGHSH and CDR2 LQKENI. The ends were cut back, 3 bases at V and 5 bases at J, with 19 bases in the middle. The DNA of the CDR3 is TGTGCCAGCTCACCGGGGGGAATCGGGATCCAGACTGAAGCTTTCTTT. The encoded protein is CASSPGGIGIQTEAFF.